These 30 T cell receptor beta chains were all obtained from the same sample, sequenced in a study of cytomegalovirus exposure and HLA in healthy donors. The PCR used 60 Vbeta and 13 Jbeta primers. TCRdb's table, derived via immunoSEQ multiplex PCR, lists solely in-frame clones and lacks some. The sample has fewer than 150,000 clones, about 74% seen once. The sample comprised PBMCs. The receptors were sampled from a woman aged 45-65 years in good health and CMV-seropositive.

This clone was observed a few times. The chain links TRBV6-6 to TRBJ1-1, with 9 bases lining up with TRBD1. With 1 base clipped from V and 3 bases from J, the junction kept 0 bases outside the gene matches. CDR1 is MNHNY and CDR2 is SVGAGI in the germline V gene (reference sequence). The CDR3 runs 14 residues. This CDR3 is CASSYWTGDTEAFF. As DNA, the CDR3 is TGTGCCAGCAGTTACTGGACAGGGGACACTGAAGCTTTCTTT.

The gene calls are TRBV7-9 and TRBJ1-3, with D perhaps matching TRBD1 (5 bases). Germline-derived CDR1 and CDR2 are SEHNR and FQNEAQ (reference sequence). V lost 5 bases to trimming and J lost 1 base, with 15 bases between them. The CDR3 runs to 16 residues. The CDR3 DNA reads as TGTGCCAGCAGCCTGTACACCGGGGGTTCTGGAAACACCATATATTTT. As protein: CASSLYTGGSGNTIYF.

Worth noting for this clone: At one boundary the junction diverges from the germline segment, which might be a read error. The rearrangement joins TRBV19 to TRBJ1-1; 7 nucleotides match TRBD1. Germline V lookup: CDR1 LNHDA, CDR2 SQIVND (reference sequence). This CDR3 comprises 15 residues. CDR3 region: CASRPRGGQTFIETF. The CDR3 DNA follows: TGTGCCAGTAGGCCGAGAGGGGGACAGACATTCATTGAAACCTTT.

The V and J genes are TRBV27 and TRBJ1-2, with TRBD1 matching over 11 bases. CDR1 and CDR2 from the germline V gene are MNHEY and SMNVEV (reference sequence). This CDR3 comprises 13 residues. V shed 6 bases, J shed 8 bases, and the junction held 5 bases outside the gene matches. The CDR3 DNA follows: TGTGCCAGCAGGGTTAGGGACAGGGGGGGCTACACCTTC. This translates into CASRVRDRGGYTF.

The V and J genes are TRBV7-6 and TRBJ1-6; D is uncertain. Deletions cut 4 bases from V and 10 bases from J, with 8 bases between. CDR3 length equals 12 residues. CDR1 SGHVS and CDR2 FNYEAQ come from the germline V gene. The DNA of the CDR3 is TGTGCCAGCAGCTCCGAGTTGTCACCCCTCCACTTT. Its protein product is CASSSELSPLHF.

This clone has a handful of counts. V is TRBV7-2 and J is TRBJ1-4; no definite D call. Germline V gene data show CDR1 as SGHTA and CDR2 as FQGNSA. V was clipped by 5 bases and J by 4 bases, with 14 bases between them. CDR3 size: 15 residues. The CDR3 loop is CASSLLGSNNEKLFF. The DNA for the CDR3 is TGTGCCAGCAGCCTCCTTGGGAGTAATAATGAAAAACTGTTTTTT.

The chain recombines TRBV2 with TRBJ1-6; 8 nucleotides line up with TRBD1. The CDR3 runs to 15 residues. Germline V lookup: CDR1 SNHLY, CDR2 FYNNEI. Trimming cost V 2 bases and J 9 bases; bases outside gene matches: 6. The CDR3 region is CASSERTGWSSPLHF. CDR3 DNA sequence: TGTGCCAGCAGTGAAAGGACAGGGTGGAGTTCACCCCTCCACTTT.

This chain joins TRBV12-5 and TRBJ2-5, with 9 bases matching TRBD2. J was trimmed by 5 bases and V by 7 bases; bases with no gene match: 8. CDR3 length: 14 residues. The V gene's germline CDR1 is LGHNT and CDR2 FRNRAP. The CDR3 DNA follows: TGTGCTAGTGCTCCTAGCGGGACTGGGGAGACCCAGTACTTC. Protein sequence: CASAPSGTGETQYF.

This clone was picked up a small number of times. The gene calls are TRBV29-1 and TRBJ1-2; TRBD1 is a possible D gene (5 bases). Germline V lookup: CDR1 SQVTM, CDR2 ANQGSEA. The CDR3 spans 11 residues. Trimming cost V 2 bases and J 7 bases, with 8 bases left between them. The DNA of the CDR3 is TGCAGCGTTGAAAGGGGTCGTGGCTACACCTTC. It translates to CSVERGRGYTF.

This chain joins TRBV4-2 and TRBJ2-3; no firm D call. The ends were cut back, 0 bases at V and 1 base at J, with 5 bases in the middle. Germline lookup yields CDR1 LGHNA and CDR2 YNFKEQ. This CDR3 comprises 14 residues. Here the CDR3 DNA reads TGTGCCAGCAGCCAAGACAGGCGCACAGATACGCAGTATTTT. This translates into CASSQDRRTDTQYF.

The chain carries TRBV4-1 and TRBJ1-5, with unresolved D. The ends were cut back, 0 bases at V and 5 bases at J, with 11 bases in the middle. The CDR3 contains 15 residues. Germline CDR1 and CDR2: MGHRA and YSYEKL. CDR3 DNA sequence: TGCGCCAGCAGCCAAGATACGGGATCCCATCAGCCCCAGCATTTT. Translation gives CASSQDTGSHQPQHF.

This rearrangement joins TRBV5-1 to TRBJ2-2, with D possibly matching TRBD1 (6 bases). This CDR3 is 15 amino acids long. The germline V gene has CDR1 SGHRS and CDR2 YFSETQ. V lost 7 bases, J lost 4 bases, and 17 bases lay in between. CDR3 bases: TGCGCCAGCGCAGAACAGGGATTAGGCACCGGGGAGCTGTTTTTT. Translating gives CASAEQGLGTGELFF.

The chain combines TRBV14 with TRBJ2-2, with 9 bases fitting TRBD1. The V gene end was trimmed by 7 bases and the J gene end by 3 bases; junction bases not matched to a gene: 0. Looked up from germline, CDR1 is SGHDN and CDR2 is FVKESK. The CDR3 totals 13 residues. CDR3 protein: CASNRGHTGELFF. CDR3 DNA sequence: TGTGCCAGCAACAGGGGGCACACCGGGGAGCTGTTTTTT.

The sample holds one count of this clone. This chain connects TRBV27 to TRBJ1-6; D remains unclear. The CDR3 spans 13 residues. The ends were cut back, 7 bases at V and 0 bases at J, with 4 bases in the middle. CDR1 MNHEY and CDR2 SMNVEV come from the germline V gene (reference sequence). CDR3 nucleotide sequence: TGTGCCAGCACGTACTCCTATAATTCACCCCTCCACTTT. Amino acid sequence: CASTYSYNSPLHF.

The chain links TRBV30 to TRBJ1-1; TRBD1 matches 12 bases. After removal of 1 base from V and 2 bases from J, the junction contained 5 bases not matched to a gene. CDR1 is GTSNPN, CDR2 SVGIG, per germline (reference sequence). The CDR3 spans 16 residues. The CDR3 nucleotides read TGTGCCTGGAGTGAACGGGACAGGGGGCGAAACACTGAAGCTTTCTTT. This translates into CAWSERDRGRNTEAFF.

In its sample, this clone was seen a few times. The chain is built from TRBV5-4 and TRBJ2-3; a possible D gene is TRBD2 (6 bases). Germline CDR1 reads SGHNT; CDR2 reads YYREEE (reference sequence). Trimming took off 5 bases at V and 1 base at J, with 20 bases between the two ends. CDR3 length: 17 amino acids. As DNA, the CDR3 is TGTGCCAGCAGGCTCCTCGGAGGGGCGATAGGCACAGATACGCAGTATTTT. Its protein is CASRLLGGAIGTDTQYF.

The chain joins TRBV4-1 to TRBJ1-1; D is possibly TRBD1 (6 bases). The germline V gene has CDR1 MGHRA and CDR2 YSYEKL. The CDR3 covers 14 residues. V gave up 0 bases and J gave up 1 base, with 6 bases separating them. CDR3 sequence reads: CASSQEDRNTEAFF. The CDR3 bases are TGCGCCAGCAGCCAAGAGGACAGGAACACTGAAGCTTTCTTT.

Of note for this clone: Other DNA sequences in this sample translate to the same CDR3. The chain carries TRBV18 and TRBJ1-1; tentative D call: TRBD1 (5 bases). With 5 bases removed from V and 1 base from J, the gap between germline ends came to 8 bases. Germline V gives CDR1 KGHSH, CDR2 LQKENI. This CDR3 spans 13 amino acids. In nucleotides, the CDR3 is TGTGCCAGCTCAAGAGACAGGAACACTGAAGCTTTCTTT. It translates to CASSRDRNTEAFF.

This sequence joins TRBV5-5 and TRBJ2-1; tentatively, D is TRBD2 (5 bases). Germline-derived CDR1 and CDR2 are SGHKS and YYEKEE (reference sequence). The CDR3 runs to 12 residues. V was trimmed by 4 bases and J by 5 bases, leaving 7 bases between them. CDR3 bases: TGTGCCAGCAGCCCTAGCAACAATGAGCAGTTCTTC. Its translation is CASSPSNNEQFF.

The V and J genes are TRBV5-5 and TRBJ2-3; 7 nucleotides line up with TRBD1. Germline V CDR1 and CDR2: SGHKS, YYEKEE (reference sequence). This CDR3 is built from 16 residues. V gave up 4 bases and J gave up 2 bases; unmatched junction bases: 10. CDR3 region: CASSPTPGQFTDTQYF. Here the CDR3 DNA reads TGTGCCAGCAGCCCAACGCCGGGACAGTTCACAGATACGCAGTATTTT.

The count of this clone is one. The chain links TRBV4-2 to TRBJ2-3, with TRBD1 matching 9 bases. There are 14 residues in the CDR3. The junction had 4 bases not matched to a gene; V was cut back by 3 bases and J by 6 bases. CDR1 is LGHNA and CDR2 is YNFKEQ in the germline V gene. CDR3: CASSQDRGDDTQYF. In DNA form, the CDR3 reads TGTGCCAGCAGCCAGGACAGGGGTGACGATACGCAGTATTTT.

The chain carries TRBV7-9 and TRBJ1-1; D gene ambiguous. This CDR3 has 15 residues. Trimming pared 7 bases from V and 1 base from J, leaving 16 bases between. CDR1 and CDR2 from the germline V gene are SEHNR and FQNEAQ (reference sequence). The CDR3 DNA reads TGTGCCAGCACCCATCCGCGACTTGGGAACACTGAAGCTTTCTTT. Translated: CASTHPRLGNTEAFF.

The chain employs TRBV5-1 and TRBJ1-1, with no clear D. The CDR3 covers 11 residues. V lost 6 bases, J lost 4 bases, and 7 bases lay in between. Per the germline V gene, CDR1 is SGHRS and CDR2 is YFSETQ. The DNA of the CDR3 is TGCGCCAGCACGGAGGGCACTGAAGCTTTCTTT. It encodes CASTEGTEAFF.

J is TRBJ1-1 and V is TRBV4-2; a weak D match, TRBD1 (6 bases). Germline CDR1 reads LGHNA; CDR2 reads YNFKEQ. V was trimmed by 4 bases and J by 1 base, leaving 13 bases between them. This CDR3 has 15 amino acids. CDR3 nucleotides: TGTGCCAGCAGCCTTGCTGGGACACGGAACACTGAAGCTTTCTTT. Protein sequence: CASSLAGTRNTEAFF.

This clone was detected only a few times. The gene calls are TRBV11-2 and TRBJ2-2, with D perhaps matching TRBD2 (7 bases). This CDR3 spans 16 amino acids. The germline V gene encodes CDR1 SGHAT and CDR2 FQNNGV. The ends were cut back, 5 bases at V and 6 bases at J, with 19 bases in the middle. Written as DNA, the CDR3 is TGTGCCAGCAGCCCAGGGGACGGGGGGTTTGCCGGGGAGCTGTTTTTT. Residues: CASSPGDGGFAGELFF.

The rearrangement joins TRBV7-9 to TRBJ1-1; perhaps TRBD1 as D (5 bases). Germline CDR1 reads SEHNR; CDR2 reads FQNEAQ (reference sequence). V lost 5 bases and J lost 12, with 16 bases in between. The CDR3 runs to 12 residues. The CDR3 loop reads CASSPGVQVTFF. The CDR3 coding sequence is TGTGCCAGCAGCCCGGGGGTACAGGTGACTTTCTTT.

The chain links TRBV19 to TRBJ2-5, with TRBD2 matching 10 bases. V lost 6 bases to trimming and J lost 7 bases; unmatched junction nucleotides: 8. CDR1 and CDR2 (germline): LNHDA, SQIVND (reference sequence). The CDR3 is 14 residues long. As DNA, the CDR3 is TGTGCCAGTAGAGAGCGGGGGGGCATCGGGACCCAGTACTTC. Its protein is CASRERGGIGTQYF.

This clone appeared a single time. V and J are TRBV12-5 and TRBJ1-1; D call uncertain. In germline, CDR1 is LGHNT, CDR2 FRNRAP. This CDR3 contains 12 residues. V gave up 5 bases and J gave up 1 base, with 5 bases separating them. CDR3: CASGPGNTEAFF. The CDR3, as DNA: TGTGCTAGTGGTCCGGGGAACACTGAAGCTTTCTTT.

This chain uses TRBV27 with TRBJ2-2; D may be TRBD1 (6 bases). Trimming took 4 bases from V and 2 from J, leaving 17 bases between them. Germline V gene lookup returns CDR1 MNHEY and CDR2 SMNVEV (reference sequence). There are 17 residues in the CDR3. CDR3: CASSSDRSPPNTGELFF. CDR3 nucleotide sequence: TGTGCCAGCAGTTCGGACAGATCACCCCCCAACACCGGGGAGCTGTTTTTT.

V and J are TRBV11-3 and TRBJ2-7; D is possibly TRBD2 (5 bases). CDR1 SGHNT and CDR2 YENEEA come from the germline V gene. Trimming pared 3 bases from V and 6 bases from J, leaving 12 bases between. This CDR3 has 13 amino acids. The CDR3 sequence: CASSFRRGGEQYF. DNA of the CDR3: TGTGCCAGCAGCTTCCGGAGAGGAGGCGAGCAGTACTTC.